A single sample is the source of the 3 T cell receptor beta chains below, sequenced in a study of naive and memory T cell subsets. An equimolar mix of two oligonucleotides served as the beta constant-region primer for TRBC1 and TRBC2. Nested alpha and beta constant-region primers with the SP2 primer drove four PCR rounds on ligated cDNA. TCRdb redid the calling of the UMI-ligation and nested PCR reads with MiXCR, one entry per CDR3 protein. The sample shows over 100,000 distinct CDR3 sequences, about 36% of them seen only once. Sequencing used central memory CD4+ T cells from blood. All receptors derive from a human donor in good health.

V and J are TRBV20-1 and TRBJ2-3; D not resolved. Germline lookup yields CDR1 DFQATT and CDR2 SNEGSKA (reference sequence). Trimming stripped 3 bases from V and 10 bases from J, with 17 bases between. The CDR3 contains 13 residues. CDR3 loop: CSASGVSVSSQYF. The CDR3 region has the DNA TGCAGTGCTAGTGGGGTCTCCGTATCATCGCAGTATTTT.

This clonotype was counted only a few times. V and J are TRBV20-1 and TRBJ2-1; 11 bases fit TRBD2. This CDR3 is built from 15 residues. Germline V gene sequence: CDR1 DFQATT, CDR2 SNEGSKA (reference sequence). J lost 1 base, V lost 5 bases, and 4 bases had no gene match. Here the CDR3 reads CSAGRLAGSYNEQFF. The CDR3, as DNA: TGCAGTGCTGGTCGACTAGCGGGATCCTACAATGAGCAGTTCTTC.

This clonotype is a singleton in its sample. V gene TRBV12-3 or TRBV12-4 combines with J gene TRBJ2-1; a weak D match, TRBD2 (5 bases). Trimming removed 6 bases at V and 8 bases at J, with 20 bases between. CDR3 length: 15 residues. The DNA of the CDR3 is TGTGCCAGCAGCCTCCGGGCGGTAGGAGGTTATGAGCAGTTCTTC. Its translation is CASSLRAVGGYEQFF.